Shown below are 6 T cell receptor beta chains from a single sample sequenced in a study of blood T cell repertoires in COVID-19. Produced via immunoSEQ multiplex PCR; TCRdb's table is partial and in-frame only. The sample contains some 360,000 clones, approximately 91% of which appear only once. Material for sequencing was PBMCs or T cells enriched from blood (not recorded which). The receptor source for this set is a woman in her twenties or thirties who had been exposed to COVID-19.

The V gene is TRBV12-3 or TRBV12-4, the J gene TRBJ1-5, with 8 positions matching TRBD1. The trim removed 0 bases at V and 12 bases at J, leaving 1 base unmatched. The CDR3 runs to 12 residues. The CDR3 protein is CASSLADRDQHF. Here the CDR3 DNA reads TGTGCCAGCAGTTTAGCGGACAGGGACCAGCATTTT.

The chain couples TRBV2 to TRBJ2-2; 8 positions agree with TRBD2. CDR3 length: 15 amino acids. V trimming: 5 bases; J trimming: 4 bases; junction bases outside the gene matches: 6. Looked up from germline, CDR1 is SNHLY and CDR2 is FYNNEI. CDR3 sequence: CASSYRLAPTGELFF. CDR3 nucleotides: TGTGCCAGCAGTTACAGACTAGCGCCCACCGGGGAGCTGTTTTTT.

The chain recombines TRBV6-1 with TRBJ1-1; 8 nucleotides match TRBD1. Trimming at V came to 2 bases and at J to 3 bases, leaving 2 bases not matched to a gene. The CDR3 is 14 amino acids. CDR1 MNHNS and CDR2 SASEGT come from the germline V gene. The CDR3 sequence: CASSETGGYTEAFF. In nucleotides, the CDR3 is TGTGCCAGCAGTGAAACAGGGGGTTACACTGAAGCTTTCTTT.

The V gene is TRBV4-2, the J gene TRBJ2-7, with TRBD2 matching over 13 bases. Germline values: CDR1 LGHNA, CDR2 YNFKEQ. Losses at the gene ends were 1 base for V and 9 bases for J; bases not matched to a gene: 9. The CDR3 covers 16 residues. This CDR3 is CASSQGPQLAGGGQYF. The DNA of the CDR3 is TGTGCCAGCAGCCAAGGGCCCCAACTAGCGGGAGGGGGGCAGTACTTC.

The chain joins TRBV18 to TRBJ2-1; 7 positions agree with TRBD2. Losses at the gene ends were 6 bases for V and 5 bases for J; bases not matched to a gene: 1. Germline V gene sequence: CDR1 KGHSH, CDR2 LQKENI. The CDR3 contains 12 residues. CDR3 coding DNA: TGTGCCAGCTCCCTAGCGGACAATGAGCAGTTCTTC. Protein sequence: CASSLADNEQFF. The variable domain in full, with the rest retrieved from reference TRBV18 and TRBJ2-1, is NAGVMQNPRHLVRRRGQEARLRCSPMKGHSHVYWYRQLPEEGLKFMVYLQKENIIDESGMPKERFSAEFPKEGPSILRIQQVVRGDSAAYFCASSLADNEQFFGPGTRLTVL.

The chain recombines TRBV18 with TRBJ2-5; weak D call: TRBD1 (5 bases). The CDR3 covers 13 residues. Trimming cost V 2 bases and J 4 bases, with 8 bases left between them. Germline CDR1 reads KGHSH; CDR2 reads LQKENI. CDR3: CASSPAGSETQYF. In nucleotides, the CDR3 is TGTGCCAGCTCACCAGCAGGGTCAGAGACCCAGTACTTC.